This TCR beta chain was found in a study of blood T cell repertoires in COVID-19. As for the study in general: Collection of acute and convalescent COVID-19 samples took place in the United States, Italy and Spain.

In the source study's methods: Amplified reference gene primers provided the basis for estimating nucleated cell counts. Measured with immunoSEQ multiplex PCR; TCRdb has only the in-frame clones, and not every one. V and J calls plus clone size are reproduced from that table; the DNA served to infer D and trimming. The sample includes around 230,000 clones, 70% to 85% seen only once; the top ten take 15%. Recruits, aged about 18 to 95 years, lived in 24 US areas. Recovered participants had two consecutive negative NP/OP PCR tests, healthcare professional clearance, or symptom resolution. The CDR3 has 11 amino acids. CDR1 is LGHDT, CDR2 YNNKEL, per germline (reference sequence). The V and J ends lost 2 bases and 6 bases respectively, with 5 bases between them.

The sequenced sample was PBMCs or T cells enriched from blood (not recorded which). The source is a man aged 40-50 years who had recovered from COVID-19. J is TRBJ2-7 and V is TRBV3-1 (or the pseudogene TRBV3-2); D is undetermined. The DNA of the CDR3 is TGTGCCAGCAGCCAATTCAGCGAGCAGTACTTC. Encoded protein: CASSQFSEQYF.